Detailed here is one T cell receptor beta chain. What it binds is not known. This sample is part of a study of cytomegalovirus exposure and HLA in healthy donors. The PCR had 60 Vbeta and 13 Jbeta primers. The method was immunoSEQ multiplex PCR; TCRdb's version includes in-frame clones alone and lacks a portion of them. The sample includes 150,000 to 200,000 clones, around 62% of them seen just once. This CDR3 has 13 amino acids. The V gene end was trimmed by 4 bases and the J gene end by 3 bases; junction bases not matched to a gene: 2. Germline loops: CDR1 SGHNT, CDR2 YYREEE (reference sequence). Study-level results: Investigators reported under 200 TCR beta chains as tied to cytomegalovirus. Apparent HLA restriction characterized most CMV-associated TCR beta chains in a later analysis. The classifier reportedly diagnosed cytomegalovirus status with high sensitivity and specificity.

The sequenced material came from PBMCs. This rearrangement joins TRBV5-4 to TRBJ2-3, with 7 bases aligning to TRBD1. The sequence was obtained from a middle-aged man in good health and CMV-seronegative. CDR3 loop: CASSPGQTDTQYF. For the CDR3, the DNA is TGTGCCAGCAGCCCGGGACAGACAGATACGCAGTATTTT.